The 9 T cell receptor beta chains presented below share a single source sample, sequenced in a study of PD-L1 blockade in urothelial cancer. The time point was: pretreatment peripheral blood. Sequencing used immunoSEQ multiplex PCR; TCRdb keeps in-frame clones, though not all of them. The sample has 70,000 or so clones, approximately 87% seen once. The specimen comprised PBMCs, sampled around atezolizumab (anti-PD-L1) treatment. These receptors were collected from a man aged 65 to 85 with urothelial cancer.

The chain links TRBV19 to TRBJ1-3; D perhaps matches TRBD1 (6 bases). Trimming took off 3 bases at V and 4 bases at J, with 10 bases between the two ends. The CDR3 length is 14 residues. CDR1 LNHDA and CDR2 SQIVND come from the germline V gene (reference sequence). DNA for the CDR3: TGTGCCAGTAGTATGGACAGAAGGGGAAACACCATATATTTT. It translates to CASSMDRRGNTIYF.

The chain uses TRBV7-6 and TRBJ2-2, with D perhaps TRBD2 (6 bases). Trimming shortened V by 3 bases and J by 3 bases, and 11 bases separated the two germline ends. This CDR3 spans 15 amino acids. CDR1 and CDR2 from the germline V gene are SGHVS and FNYEAQ. CDR3 protein: CASSFRREHTGELFF. The CDR3 DNA reads as TGTGCCAGCAGCTTTCGGCGGGAACACACCGGGGAGCTGTTTTTT.

The chain uses TRBV6-6 and TRBJ2-7, with D perhaps TRBD1 (6 bases). Deletions cut 5 bases from V and 0 bases from J, with 11 bases between. The CDR3 loop spans 14 amino acids. The V gene's germline CDR1 is MNHNY and CDR2 SVGAGI (reference sequence). The CDR3, as DNA: TGTGCCAGCAGTCAAACAGGGACCTCCTACGAGCAGTACTTC. Protein: CASSQTGTSYEQYF.

With respect to this clone: One junction end does not reproduce the germline sequence, and a read error may be involved. The CDR3 loop is CASSLGGLAGPQETQYF. In DNA, the CDR3 is TGTGCCAGCAGCCTAGGGGGGCTAGCGGGTCCACAAGAGACCCAGTACTTC. The J gene is TRBJ2-5, the V gene TRBV13; 8 bases map to TRBD2. Germline CDR1 PRHDT, CDR2 FYEKMQ (reference sequence). The CDR3 length is 17 residues.

The chain is built from TRBV6-5 and TRBJ2-7; the match to TRBD1 covers 10 bases. The V gene's germline CDR1 is MNHEY and CDR2 SVGAGI. V gave up 5 bases and J gave up 4 bases; unmatched junction bases: 8. This CDR3 region has 15 residues. The CDR3, as DNA: TGTGCCAGCAGTAAACCGGGACAGGGGAAGTACGAGCAGTACTTC. Translated, it gives CASSKPGQGKYEQYF.

The CDR3 coding sequence is TGTGCCAGCAGCCAGGATCAACTCCGGGACACTCGTTACGAGCAGTACTTC. This codes for CASSQDQLRDTRYEQYF. V usage is TRBV7-9 and J usage is TRBJ2-7, with a weak D call TRBD1 (6 bases). Germline V gives CDR1 SEHNR, CDR2 FQNEAQ (reference sequence). The CDR3 runs to 17 residues. V lost 5 bases and J lost 4, with 24 bases in between.

The chain joins TRBV28 to TRBJ1-1, with 10 positions matching TRBD1. Germline V gives CDR1 MDHEN, CDR2 SYDVKM. V was pared by 5 bases and J by 11 bases, with 8 bases of the junction left unmatched. The length of the CDR3 is 13 residues. The CDR3 protein is CASSPGTGDYAFF. The CDR3 bases are TGTGCCAGCAGTCCCGGGACAGGGGATTACGCTTTCTTT.

This clone showed up just once. The chain is built from TRBV2 and TRBJ2-4, with TRBD2 identical over 9 bases. V dropped 7 bases and J dropped 12; count of bases not matched to a gene: 10. The CDR3 extends over 13 amino acids. Germline V CDR1 and CDR2: SNHLY, FYNNEI. The DNA for the CDR3 is TGTGCCAGCAAAGCGGGAGGCCCCTATGGTCAGTACTTC. It specifies CASKAGGPYGQYF.

The J gene is TRBJ1-1, the V gene TRBV27, with TRBD1 matching over 7 bases. V shed 7 bases, J shed 0 bases, and the junction held 5 bases outside the gene matches. Germline values: CDR1 MNHEY, CDR2 SMNVEV (reference sequence). The CDR3 loop spans 14 amino acids. Here the CDR3 reads CASNLGGLNTEAFF. In nucleotides, the CDR3 is TGTGCCAGCAACCTAGGGGGCTTGAACACTGAAGCTTTCTTT.